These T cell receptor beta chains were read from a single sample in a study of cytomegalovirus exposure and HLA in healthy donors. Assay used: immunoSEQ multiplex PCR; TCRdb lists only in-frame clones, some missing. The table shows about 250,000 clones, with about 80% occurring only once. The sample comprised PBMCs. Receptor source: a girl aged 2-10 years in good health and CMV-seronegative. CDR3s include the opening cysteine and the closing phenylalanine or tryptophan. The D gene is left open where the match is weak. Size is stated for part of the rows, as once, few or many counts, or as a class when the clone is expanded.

CDR3nt: TGTGCCAGCAGCGCCGGACTAGCGGGGGGCCTAGGCAATGAGCAGTTCTTC; CDR3aa: CASSAGLAGGLGNEQFF; j_gene: TRBJ2-1; v_gene: TRBV9; d_gene: TRBD2; abundance: .
CDR3nt: TGCAGCGTTCACCCAGGGGGCCCCTACGAGCAGTACTTC; CDR3aa: CSVHPGGPYEQYF; j_gene: TRBJ2-7; v_gene: TRBV29-1; d_gene: TRBD1; abundance: .
CDR3nt: TGTGCCAGCTCTGCAGGGGGCGCAAACACCGGGGAGCTGTTTTTT; CDR3aa: CASSAGGANTGELFF; j_gene: TRBJ2-2; v_gene: TRBV28; d_gene: TRBD1; abundance: .
CDR3nt: TGCAGTGCTAGTTTAGACTATGGCTACACCTTC; CDR3aa: CSASLDYGYTF; j_gene: TRBJ1-2; v_gene: TRBV20-1; d_gene: .; abundance: .
CDR3nt: TGTGCCAGCAGCGCCAAATCGCTAGCGCATGAGCAGTTCTTC; CDR3aa: CASSAKSLAHEQFF; j_gene: TRBJ2-1; v_gene: TRBV5-4; d_gene: .; abundance: .
CDR3nt: TGCGCCAGCAGTAACAGGGACCAGTCAGATACGCAGTATTTT; CDR3aa: CASSNRDQSDTQYF; j_gene: TRBJ2-3; v_gene: TRBV5-1; d_gene: .; abundance: .
CDR3nt: TGTGCCAGCTCACGGTTGAGCCCATTCGGGTGGAGTGAAGCTTTCTTT; CDR3aa: CASSRLSPFGWSEAFF; j_gene: TRBJ1-1; v_gene: TRBV18; d_gene: .; abundance: .
CDR3nt: TGTGCCAGCAGTTCGGGGGGGCGAGGGACAGATACGCAGTATTTT; CDR3aa: CASSSGGRGTDTQYF; j_gene: TRBJ2-3; v_gene: TRBV6-5; d_gene: TRBD2; abundance: .
CDR3nt: TGTGCCAGCAGTCGGAGGGCAGGGTCTAATAGCAATCAGCCCCAGCATTTT; CDR3aa: CASSRRAGSNSNQPQHF; j_gene: TRBJ1-5; v_gene: TRBV7-6; d_gene: .; abundance: .
CDR3nt: TGTGCCAGCAGCTTAGGGGGCAGGACACCGCAGTACTTC; CDR3aa: CASSLGGRTPQYF; j_gene: TRBJ2-7; v_gene: TRBV7-6; d_gene: .; abundance: .
CDR3nt: TGTGCCGCCGCTCCTTGGGACAGGGAGTGGTTCACTGAAGCTTTCTTT; CDR3aa: CAAAPWDREWFTEAFF; j_gene: TRBJ1-1; v_gene: TRBV19; d_gene: TRBD1; abundance: .
CDR3nt: TGTGCCAGCAGCTTAAGAGGGTTGGACAATCAGCCCCAGCATTTT; CDR3aa: CASSLRGLDNQPQHF; j_gene: TRBJ1-5; v_gene: TRBV13; d_gene: .; abundance: .
CDR3nt: TGTGCCAGCAGCCAAGGGGGAGGGAGAGGCTACGAGCAGTACTTC; CDR3aa: CASSQGGGRGYEQYF; j_gene: TRBJ2-7; v_gene: TRBV14; d_gene: TRBD2; abundance: few
CDR3nt: TGTGCCAGCAGTGGGGGGACACCCTACGAGCAGTACTTC; CDR3aa: CASSGGTPYEQYF; j_gene: TRBJ2-7; v_gene: TRBV2; d_gene: .; abundance: .
CDR3nt: TGTGCCAGCAGCCCGAGATCGACCGGGGAGCTGTTTTTT; CDR3aa: CASSPRSTGELFF; j_gene: TRBJ2-2; v_gene: TRBV11-1; d_gene: .; abundance: .
CDR3nt: TGTGCCAGCAGCCTACAGATAGCGGGAGTCGAGACCCAGTACTTC; CDR3aa: CASSLQIAGVETQYF; j_gene: TRBJ2-5; v_gene: TRBV14; d_gene: TRBD2; abundance: once
CDR3nt: TGTGCCAGCAGCGTAACAGGGGCAACTAATGAAAAACTGTTTTTT; CDR3aa: CASSVTGATNEKLFF; j_gene: TRBJ1-4; v_gene: TRBV9; d_gene: TRBD1; abundance: .
CDR3nt: TGTGCCAGCTCCACTGCCCCCTTAACTAGCGGGGGGCCCACCGGGGAGCTGTTTTTT; CDR3aa: CASSTAPLTSGGPTGELFF; j_gene: TRBJ2-2; v_gene: TRBV28; d_gene: TRBD2; abundance: .
CDR3nt: TGCGCCAGCAGAGGATCGGTCCAGGGTGGGTATGAGCAGTTCTTC; CDR3aa: CASRGSVQGGYEQFF; j_gene: TRBJ2-1; v_gene: TRBV10-2; d_gene: .; abundance: .
CDR3nt: TGCGCCAGCAGCCCCGGTCGCGGTTATACCTACAATGAGCAGTTCTTC; CDR3aa: CASSPGRGYTYNEQFF; j_gene: TRBJ2-1; v_gene: TRBV4-1; d_gene: .; abundance: .
CDR3nt: TGCGCCAGCAGCCCTCCCTTCCATGGGACAGAAAGCCAAGAGACCCAGTACTTC; CDR3aa: CASSPPFHGTESQETQYF; j_gene: TRBJ2-5; v_gene: TRBV4-1; d_gene: TRBD1; abundance: .
CDR3nt: TGTGCCAGCAGTTTTTTGTACGCGGTCACAGATACGCAGTATTTT; CDR3aa: CASSFLYAVTDTQYF; j_gene: TRBJ2-3; v_gene: TRBV28; d_gene: .; abundance: .
CDR3nt: TGCGCCAGCAGCTTGGACAGGGGTGAAGCTTTCTTT; CDR3aa: CASSLDRGEAFF; j_gene: TRBJ1-1; v_gene: TRBV5-1; d_gene: TRBD1; abundance: .
CDR3nt: TGTGCCAGCAGTTCAGGGTATAGCAATCAGCCCCAGCATTTT; CDR3aa: CASSSGYSNQPQHF; j_gene: TRBJ1-5; v_gene: TRBV28; d_gene: .; abundance: few
CDR3nt: TGCGCCAGCAGGATCGACAGCGGGAGGACTGAAGCTTTCTTT; CDR3aa: CASRIDSGRTEAFF; j_gene: TRBJ1-1; v_gene: TRBV4-1; d_gene: .; abundance: .
CDR3nt: TGTGCCAGCAGCCAAGAAACCGGGAGACAGAGGTACGAGCAGTACTTC; CDR3aa: CASSQETGRQRYEQYF; j_gene: TRBJ2-7; v_gene: TRBV4-2; d_gene: .; abundance: .
CDR3nt: TGTGCCAGCAGCATTACAGATAGCAATCAGCCCCAGCATTTT; CDR3aa: CASSITDSNQPQHF; j_gene: TRBJ1-5; v_gene: TRBV7-9; d_gene: .; abundance: .
CDR3nt: TGTGCCAGCAGTTTCGAGCGGAAGTCCTACGAGCAGTACTTC; CDR3aa: CASSFERKSYEQYF; j_gene: TRBJ2-7; v_gene: TRBV27; d_gene: .; abundance: .